Presented here are 31 T cell receptor beta chains from one specimen sequenced in a study of shared clonotypes between healthy human individuals. Sequencing used immunoSEQ multiplex PCR; TCRdb keeps in-frame clones, though not all of them. Of about 2.4 million clones listed, over 85% are singletons. Sequencing was performed on naive CD4+ T cells sorted from blood. The subset is: CD45RA+ positively selected. The receptors here all came from a man younger than 35 in good health.

This clone showed up just once. This chain joins TRBV7-9 and TRBJ2-2; no clear D gene. Germline V gives CDR1 SEHNR, CDR2 FQNEAQ (reference sequence). The CDR3 is made up of 16 amino acids. V was cut by 0 bases and J by 6 bases, with 14 bases left in between. The CDR3 is CASSLATQLRPGELFF. In nucleotides, the CDR3 is TGTGCCAGCAGCTTAGCGACACAGCTACGGCCCGGGGAGCTGTTTTTT.

The chain joins TRBV30 to TRBJ1-5; D remains ambiguous. This CDR3 region has 13 residues. Trimming cost V 3 bases and J 4 bases, with 10 bases left between them. Germline CDR1 GTSNPN, CDR2 SVGIG (reference sequence). CDR3 amino acids: CAWSPDGNQPQHF. The CDR3 DNA sequence: TGTGCCTGGAGCCCAGACGGAAATCAGCCCCAGCATTTT. Combining the CDR3 with reference TRBV30 and TRBJ1-5 gives the whole variable domain SQTIHQWPATLVQPVGSPLSLECTVEGTSNPNLYWYRQAAGRGLQLLFYSVGIGQISSEVPQNLSASRPQDRQFILSSKKLLLSDSGFYLCAWSPDGNQPQHFGDGTRLSIL.

The chain recombines TRBV6-5 with TRBJ1-3; 9 bases agree with TRBD1. The V segment lost 10 bases and the J segment 4 bases; nucleotides outside the gene matches: 8. Germline assignment: CDR1 MNHEY and CDR2 SVGAGI. CDR3 length: 14 residues. The CDR3 loop is CATRGQGWGNTIYF. The CDR3, as DNA: TGTGCCACCCGCGGACAGGGGTGGGGAAACACCATATATTTT.

This clone was observed once. The rearrangement uses TRBV18 and TRBJ1-3; tentative D call: TRBD1 (6 bases). Per germline, CDR1 KGHSH and CDR2 LQKENI. This CDR3 contains 14 residues. The V end was cut by 6 bases, the J end by 4 bases, with 13 bases between. The CDR3 reads CASSPNRDGNTIYF. The CDR3 DNA sequence: TGTGCCAGCTCCCCCAACAGGGACGGAAACACCATATATTTT.

The rearrangement joins TRBV18 to TRBJ1-4, with 8 bases aligning to TRBD1. The CDR3 is 15 amino acids. V lost 3 bases to trimming and J lost 8 bases; unmatched junction nucleotides: 8. Germline V gene sequence: CDR1 KGHSH, CDR2 LQKENI. CDR3 coding DNA: TGTGCCAGCTCACCTTTGGACAGGGTAACAGAAAAACTGTTTTTT. Amino acids: CASSPLDRVTEKLFF.

A note on this clone: The sample holds other DNA sequences that translate to the same CDR3. This chain links TRBV7-9 with TRBJ2-7, with a weak D call TRBD2 (6 bases). Trimming shortened V by 5 bases and J by 1 base, and 15 bases separated the two germline ends. The length of the CDR3 is 15 residues. CDR1 SEHNR and CDR2 FQNEAQ come from the germline V gene (reference sequence). As DNA, the CDR3 is TGTGCCAGCAGCCTTAGAGGGACTGGATCCTACGAGCAGTACTTC. This encodes CASSLRGTGSYEQYF.

This clone appeared once. The CDR3 sequence is CASSPSGQRFSYEQYF. The CDR3 region has the DNA TGTGCCAGCAGTCCATCGGGACAGCGCTTCTCCTACGAGCAGTACTTC. The rearrangement uses TRBV6-6 and TRBJ2-7, with 7 positions matching TRBD1. The germline V gene encodes CDR1 MNHNY and CDR2 SVGAGI (reference sequence). CDR3 size: 16 residues. With V trimmed by 5 bases and J by 0 bases, 10 bases remained unmatched.

In this sample, this clone turned up a few times. The gene calls are TRBV30 and TRBJ1-4; no firm D call. Trimming stripped 2 bases from V and 7 bases from J, with 14 bases between. This CDR3 region has 14 residues. The V gene's germline CDR1 is GTSNPN and CDR2 SVGIG (reference sequence). CDR3: CAWSMTPLGEKLFF. CDR3 DNA: TGTGCCTGGAGTATGACTCCTCTAGGTGAAAAACTGTTTTTT.

The chain carries TRBV21-1 and TRBJ1-2; the table's D call, TRBD1, has no DNA check behind it. TRBV21-1 counts as a pseudogene. CDR3 length: 14 residues. The chain's CDR3 is CASSKVDRDCGYTF. CDR3 coding DNA: TGTGCCAGCAGCAAAGTTGACAGGGACTGTGGCTACACCTTC.

The CDR3 spells CASTSGSFTGELFF. CDR3 nucleotide sequence: TGTGCCAGCACTAGCGGGAGTTTCACCGGGGAGCTGTTTTTT. V is TRBV9 and J is TRBJ2-2; TRBD2 matches 10 bases. CDR1 and CDR2 (germline): SGDLS, YYNGEE. The CDR3 spans 14 residues. The V gene end was trimmed by 6 bases and the J gene end by 4 bases; junction bases not matched to a gene: 3.

V usage is TRBV5-1 and J usage is TRBJ2-7; 7 positions agree with TRBD1. The junction had 7 bases not matched to a gene; V was cut back by 2 bases and J by 2 bases. This CDR3 contains 15 residues. From germline, CDR1 is SGHRS and CDR2 YFSETQ. The CDR3 sequence: CASSLDRALAYEQYF. The CDR3 DNA reads TGCGCCAGCAGCTTAGACAGGGCGCTTGCCTACGAGCAGTACTTC.

The chain recombines TRBV10-3 with TRBJ2-5, with 10 bases that match TRBD2. The CDR3 is 15 residues long. Germline CDR1 and CDR2: ENHRY and SYGVKD. V dropped 5 bases and J dropped 3; count of bases not matched to a gene: 6. The CDR3 is CAISSGGARKETQYF. The CDR3 DNA is TGTGCCATCAGTAGCGGGGGGGCGAGAAAAGAGACCCAGTACTTC.

This chain connects TRBV25-1 to TRBJ2-3; TRBD2 aligns across 9 bases. The CDR3 sequence is 13 residues long. The germline V gene encodes CDR1 MGHDK and CDR2 SYGVNS. With 7 bases clipped from V and 2 bases from J, the junction kept 1 base outside the gene matches. DNA of the CDR3: TGTGCCAGCATAGCGGGGGTCACAGATACGCAGTATTTT. This codes for CASIAGVTDTQYF.

The V and J genes are TRBV18 and TRBJ2-3; D remains ambiguous. The CDR3 runs 13 residues. Trimming removed 0 bases from V and 5 bases from J, with 6 bases in between. Looked up from germline, CDR1 is KGHSH and CDR2 is LQKENI. The CDR3 bases are TGTGCCAGCTCACCACCGGGGAAAGATACGCAGTATTTT. Translating it yields CASSPPGKDTQYF.

The chain joins TRBV25-1 to TRBJ2-2; no clear D. Trimming shortened V by 3 bases and J by 7 bases, and 12 bases separated the two germline ends. The CDR3 runs to 14 residues. Germline CDR1 reads MGHDK; CDR2 reads SYGVNS. The CDR3 sequence is CASSDIFRDGELFF. CDR3 nucleotide sequence: TGTGCCAGCAGTGATATTTTTAGGGACGGGGAGCTGTTTTTT.

For this clone: This same CDR3 is encoded by further DNA sequences in the sample. This chain links TRBV9 with TRBJ2-7; D possibly matches TRBD1 or TRBD2 (5 bases each). Trimming removed 3 bases at V and 0 bases at J, with 13 bases between. CDR3 length: 15 residues. Germline V CDR1 and CDR2: SGDLS, YYNGEE. The CDR3 is CASSAGTGSSYEQYF. The CDR3 DNA reads TGTGCCAGCAGCGCGGGGACGGGGAGCTCCTACGAGCAGTACTTC.

J is TRBJ2-3 and V is TRBV7-9; D remains ambiguous. Deletions cut 5 bases from V and 1 base from J, with 13 bases between. This CDR3 comprises 15 residues. Germline CDR1 is SEHNR and CDR2 is FQNEAQ (reference sequence). DNA of the CDR3: TGTGCCAGCAGCCCGTCCACTTTGGGCACAGATACGCAGTATTTT. Translating gives CASSPSTLGTDTQYF.

The chain combines TRBV25-1 with TRBJ1-6; TRBD1 agrees at 10 bases. The CDR3 is 18 residues long. Trimming removed 2 bases from V and 0 bases from J; junction bases left unmatched: 4. In germline, CDR1 is MGHDK, CDR2 SYGVNS. The CDR3: CASSERTGGGSYNSPLHF. The CDR3 region has the DNA TGTGCCAGCAGTGAAAGGACAGGGGGAGGCTCCTATAATTCACCCCTCCACTTT.

The CDR3 protein is CATAPRAQETQYF. CDR3 coding DNA: TGTGCCACCGCACCCCGCGCCCAAGAGACCCAGTACTTC. J is TRBJ2-5 and V is TRBV18; D uncertain. V gave up 10 bases and J gave up 1 base, with 13 bases separating them. Germline CDR1 and CDR2: KGHSH and LQKENI. The length of the CDR3 is 13 residues.

The sample holds one count of this clone. The gene calls are TRBV29-1 and TRBJ1-4, with D tentatively TRBD1 (6 bases). Germline CDR1 SQVTM, CDR2 ANQGSEA. This CDR3 has 14 residues. Trimming removed 0 bases at V and 7 bases at J, with 12 bases between. CDR3 sequence: CSVEDSAGAEKLFF. The DNA for the CDR3 is TGCAGCGTTGAAGACTCTGCGGGGGCTGAAAAACTGTTTTTT.

The chain uses TRBV11-2 and TRBJ1-1; D uncertain. The CDR3 loop spans 14 amino acids. Trimming took off 0 bases at V and 4 bases at J, with 9 bases between the two ends. Germline CDR1 is SGHAT and CDR2 is FQNNGV. CDR3 DNA: TGTGCCAGCAGCTTAGATAGAGCATCCACTGAAGCTTTCTTT. It codes for CASSLDRASTEAFF. Full variable domain (missing parts from reference TRBV11-2 and TRBJ1-1): EAGVAQSPRYKIIEKRQSVAFWCNPISGHATLYWYQQILGQGPKLLIQFQNNGVVDDSQLPKDRFSAERLKGVDSTLKIQPAKLEDSAVYLCASSLDRASTEAFFGQGTRLTVV.

The chain is built from TRBV5-1 and TRBJ2-3, with D perhaps TRBD2 (6 bases). Germline-derived CDR1 and CDR2 are SGHRS and YFSETQ. The CDR3 has 16 amino acids. The V end was cut by 0 bases, the J end by 5 bases, with 16 bases between. In DNA form, the CDR3 reads TGCGCCAGCAGCTTGGAAGGTGTCCTGCGGGGAGATACGCAGTATTTT. As protein: CASSLEGVLRGDTQYF.

Comment on this clone: In the same sample, other DNA sequences code for this CDR3. The rearrangement links TRBV5-1 to TRBJ2-5, with TRBD1 matching over 10 bases. This CDR3 is 15 amino acids long. J gave up 4 bases and V 0 bases, and 3 bases lay outside the gene matches. Germline V gene data show CDR1 as SGHRS and CDR2 as YFSETQ. The CDR3: CASSLGQGASETQYF. The CDR3 nucleotides are TGCGCCAGCAGCTTGGGACAGGGGGCATCAGAGACCCAGTACTTC.

For this clone: Other DNA sequences in this sample translate to the same CDR3. V is TRBV6-5 and J is TRBJ1-2, with D maybe TRBD1 (6 bases). From germline, CDR1 is MNHEY and CDR2 SVGAGI. Trimming cost V 5 bases and J 3 bases, with 10 bases left between them. The CDR3 has 13 amino acids. DNA of the CDR3: TGTGCCAGCAGTCGCAGGGGAGACTATGGCTACACCTTC. Amino acid sequence: CASSRRGDYGYTF.

CDR3 nucleotide sequence: TGTGCCAGCAGCCCGTCGCGGGCGGTAGAGACCCAGTACTTC. Translated, it gives CASSPSRAVETQYF. The V call is TRBV7-2, the J call TRBJ2-5, with a tentative D call TRBD2 (5 bases). V was pared by 5 bases and J by 4 bases, with 14 bases between. The germline V gene encodes CDR1 SGHTA and CDR2 FQGNSA. The CDR3 runs to 14 residues.

The rearrangement uses TRBV10-3 and TRBJ2-7; 9 bases line up with TRBD2. Trimming cost V 0 bases and J 5 bases; bases outside gene matches: 5. The CDR3 is 15 residues long. Germline assignment: CDR1 ENHRY and CDR2 SYGVKD. The CDR3 DNA reads TGTGCCATCAGTGAGTCGGCGGGAGGGCCCCACGAGCAGTACTTC. As protein: CAISESAGGPHEQYF.

This clone showed up just a few times. This CDR3 is also generated by other DNA sequences in the sample. The V call is TRBV19, the J call TRBJ1-1, with a tentative D call TRBD1 (6 bases). V lost 4 bases, J lost 2 bases, and 14 bases lay in between. The CDR3 extends over 15 amino acids. Germline CDR1 LNHDA, CDR2 SQIVND (reference sequence). The CDR3 protein is CASSTSGTLNTEAFF. The CDR3, as DNA: TGTGCCAGTAGTACATCCGGGACACTCAACACTGAAGCTTTCTTT.

On this clone itself: Sequence at one end of the junction differs from germline and may be a read error. This rearrangement joins TRBV7-9 to TRBJ2-3; TRBD2 aligns across 8 bases. The CDR3 is made up of 16 amino acids. Germline V gene sequence: CDR1 SEHNR, CDR2 FQNEAQ (reference sequence). CDR3 in amino acids: CASRFPAGGRSDTQYF. CDR3 DNA sequence: TGTGCCAGCCGCTTTCCGGCGGGAGGTAGGTCAGATACGCAGTATTTT.

V and J are TRBV5-1 and TRBJ2-2, with D unclear. The CDR3 consists of 14 residues. V was clipped by 7 bases and J by 4 bases, with 14 bases between them. Germline-derived CDR1 and CDR2 are SGHRS and YFSETQ. CDR3 sequence (DNA): TGCGCCAGCTCCCCGGCCACTTTCACCGGGGAGCTGTTTTTT. This sequence encodes CASSPATFTGELFF.

V usage is TRBV4-1 and J usage is TRBJ2-7; the match to TRBD1 covers 7 bases. From germline, CDR1 is MGHRA and CDR2 YSYEKL. The CDR3 consists of 16 residues. J was trimmed by 2 bases and V by 4 bases; bases with no gene match: 11. The CDR3, as DNA: TGCGCCAGCAGCCCCACAGGGGAAGGGTACGCCTACGAGCAGTACTTC. Amino acids: CASSPTGEGYAYEQYF.

This chain joins TRBV4-3 and TRBJ2-7; possibly TRBD2 for D (6 bases). Trimming cost V 5 bases and J 6 bases, with 17 bases left between them. The CDR3 is 14 amino acids. Germline assignment: CDR1 LGHNA and CDR2 YSLEER. For the CDR3, the DNA is TGCGCCAGCAGCTTTTCACGGGGAGGCGGCGAGCAGTACTTC. Protein product: CASSFSRGGGEQYF.